What follows are 9 T cell receptor beta chains derived from one specimen sequenced in a study of shared clonotypes between healthy human individuals. Clones were read by immunoSEQ multiplex PCR, and TCRdb kept only the in-frame ones, dropping some. This sample has about 1.5 million clones, with 95% to 99% found just once. Sequenced input: naive CD4+ T cells sorted from blood. Stated subset: CD45RA+ positively selected. The receptors derive from a man aged 25-45 years in good health.

This chain uses TRBV6-1 with TRBJ2-6; D perhaps matches TRBD1 (6 bases). This CDR3 has 16 residues. The germline V gene has CDR1 MNHNS and CDR2 SASEGT. V was shortened by 4 bases and J by 0 bases, with 10 bases between the two germline ends. CDR3 sequence (DNA): TGTGCCAGCAGTGGACAGGCCCGCTCTGGGGCCAACGTCCTGACTTTC. Translation: CASSGQARSGANVLTF.

The chain is built from TRBV9 and TRBJ2-1; 8 nucleotides agree with TRBD2. V dropped 0 bases and J dropped 1; count of bases not matched to a gene: 6. The germline V gene has CDR1 SGDLS and CDR2 YYNGEE. The CDR3 totals 17 residues. CDR3 amino acids: CASSVDGRAASYNEQFF. The CDR3, as DNA: TGTGCCAGCAGCGTAGACGGGAGGGCAGCTTCCTACAATGAGCAGTTCTTC. The entire variable domain, with the rest obtained from reference TRBV9 and TRBJ2-1, is as follows: DSGVTQTPKHLITATGQRVTLRCSPRSGDLSVYWYQQSLDQGLQFLIQYYNGEERAKGNILERFSAQQFPDLHSELNLSSLELGDSALYFCASSVDGRAASYNEQFFGPGTRLTVL.

The CDR3 sequence: CASSQVGQGSGANVLTF. CDR3 coding DNA: TGTGCCAGCAGCCAAGTCGGACAGGGCTCTGGGGCCAACGTCCTGACTTTC. The chain employs TRBV28 and TRBJ2-6, with TRBD1 identical over 8 bases. The trim removed 6 bases at V and 0 bases at J, leaving 7 bases unmatched. CDR3 length: 17 residues. Per germline, CDR1 MDHEN and CDR2 SYDVKM.

Note on this clone: The sample carries other DNA sequences with the same CDR3. This sequence joins TRBV2 and TRBJ2-5; D gene uncertain. From germline, CDR1 is SNHLY and CDR2 FYNNEI. The V end was cut by 4 bases, the J end by 1 base, with 4 bases between. The CDR3 runs to 12 residues. CDR3 residues: CASSVVQETQYF. In DNA, the CDR3 is TGTGCCAGCAGTGTGGTCCAAGAGACCCAGTACTTC. Using reference TRBV2 and TRBJ2-5 for the parts outside the CDR3, the full variable domain is EPEVTQTPSHQVTQMGQEVILRCVPISNHLYFYWYRQILGQKVEFLVSFYNNEISEKSEIFDDQFSVERPDGSNFTLKIRSTKLEDSAMYFCASSVVQETQYFGPGTRLLVL.

The chain combines TRBV11-1 with TRBJ2-1; 8 nucleotides align to TRBD2. V shed 7 bases, J shed 1 base, and the junction held 3 bases outside the gene matches. The CDR3 is 14 amino acids. Germline V gives CDR1 SGHAT, CDR2 FQDESV (reference sequence). In DNA form, the CDR3 reads TGTGCCAGCACCGGGGGGGCTTCCTACAATGAGCAGTTCTTC. Translation gives CASTGGASYNEQFF.

This clone was seen once. V is TRBV28 and J is TRBJ2-3, with 8 bases matching TRBD2. The CDR3 is 14 amino acids. Trimming removed 10 bases from V and 1 base from J; junction bases left unmatched: 7. Germline V gives CDR1 MDHEN, CDR2 SYDVKM. CDR3 nucleotides: TGTGCCACGAGGGCGGGAGGAGGCACAGATACGCAGTATTTT. Protein sequence: CATRAGGGTDTQYF.

V is TRBV30 and J is TRBJ2-7; D unresolved. The ends were cut back, 1 base at V and 2 bases at J, with 12 bases in the middle. This CDR3 region has 14 residues. Per the germline V gene, CDR1 is GTSNPN and CDR2 is SVGIG (reference sequence). CDR3 residues: CAWSGHGATYEQYF. In DNA form, the CDR3 reads TGTGCCTGGAGTGGACACGGAGCTACCTACGAGCAGTACTTC. The variable domain in full, with the rest retrieved from reference TRBV30 and TRBJ2-7, is SQTIHQWPATLVQPVGSPLSLECTVEGTSNPNLYWYRQAAGRGLQLLFYSVGIGQISSEVPQNLSASRPQDRQFILSSKKLLLSDSGFYLCAWSGHGATYEQYFGPGTRLTVT.

V is TRBV19 and J is TRBJ2-3; 8 bases line up with TRBD1. Trimming cost V 10 bases and J 4 bases; bases outside gene matches: 10. Germline-derived CDR1 and CDR2 are LNHDA and SQIVND (reference sequence). This CDR3 comprises 14 residues. CDR3 sequence (DNA): TGTGCCACCCAACCCAGGGGGCGCGCAGATACGCAGTATTTT. It is translated as CATQPRGRADTQYF.

In this sample, this clone turned up once. The V gene is TRBV2, the J gene TRBJ2-7, with TRBD2 matching 10 bases. After removal of 8 bases from V and 4 bases from J, the junction contained 20 bases not matched to a gene. In germline, CDR1 is SNHLY, CDR2 FYNNEI. This CDR3 is built from 18 residues. This CDR3 reads CASHLRGQGSSGSYEQYF. CDR3 DNA: TGTGCCAGCCACTTGAGGGGGCAGGGGTCTAGCGGGAGTTACGAGCAGTACTTC.